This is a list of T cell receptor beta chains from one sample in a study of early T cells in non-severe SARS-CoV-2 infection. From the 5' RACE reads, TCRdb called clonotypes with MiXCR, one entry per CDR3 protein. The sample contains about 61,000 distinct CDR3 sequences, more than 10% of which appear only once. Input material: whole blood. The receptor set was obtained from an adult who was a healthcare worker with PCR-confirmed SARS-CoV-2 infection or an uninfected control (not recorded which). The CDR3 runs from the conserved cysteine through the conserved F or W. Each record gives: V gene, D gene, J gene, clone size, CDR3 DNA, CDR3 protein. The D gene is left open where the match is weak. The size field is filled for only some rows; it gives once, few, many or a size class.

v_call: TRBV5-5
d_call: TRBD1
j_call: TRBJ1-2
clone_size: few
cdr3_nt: TGTGCCAGCAGCTCCCCCACGACAGGGGACTATGGCTACACCTTC
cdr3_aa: CASSSPTTGDYGYTF

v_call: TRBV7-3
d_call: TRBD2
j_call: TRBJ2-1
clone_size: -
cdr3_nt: TGTGCCAGCAGCCCGGGGGGGCAGGAAAAGGATGAGCAGTTCTTC
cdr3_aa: CASSPGGQEKDEQFF

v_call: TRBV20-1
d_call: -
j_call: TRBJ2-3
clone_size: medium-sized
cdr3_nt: TGCAGTGCTAGACCCTACAGAATTAGCACAGATACGCAGTATTTT
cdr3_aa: CSARPYRISTDTQYF

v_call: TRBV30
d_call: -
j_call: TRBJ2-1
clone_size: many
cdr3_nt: TGTGCCTGGAGTGTAAAATACAATGAGCAGTTCTTC
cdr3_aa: CAWSVKYNEQFF

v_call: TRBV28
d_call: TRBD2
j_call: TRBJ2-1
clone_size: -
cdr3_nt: TGTGCCAGCAGGGGTAGCGGGGGGGCTGCCTACAATGAGCAGTTCTTC
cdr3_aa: CASRGSGGAAYNEQFF

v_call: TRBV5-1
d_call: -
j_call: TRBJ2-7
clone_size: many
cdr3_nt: TGCGCCAGCAGTCCCACAGGGAAGGCGAGCTCCTACGAGCAGTACTTC
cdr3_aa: CASSPTGKASSYEQYF

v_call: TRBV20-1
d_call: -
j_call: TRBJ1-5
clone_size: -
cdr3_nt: TGCAGTGCAGCACAGGGTTTTCGCAATCAGCCCCAGCATTTT
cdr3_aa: CSAAQGFRNQPQHF

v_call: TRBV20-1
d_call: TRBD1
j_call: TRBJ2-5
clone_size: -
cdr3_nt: TGCAGTGCTACACACTATACAGGGGGAGAGACCCAGTACTTC
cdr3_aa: CSATHYTGGETQYF

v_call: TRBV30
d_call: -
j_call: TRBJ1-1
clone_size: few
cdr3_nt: TGTGCCTGGTCCAGGGTGAACACTGAAGCTTTCTTT
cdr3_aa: CAWSRVNTEAFF

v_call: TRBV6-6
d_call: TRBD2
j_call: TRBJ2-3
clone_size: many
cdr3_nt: TGTGCCAGCAGAGGGTCTATCGGGACTAGCGGGGGGGCGGATACGCAGTATTTT
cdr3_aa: CASRGSIGTSGGADTQYF

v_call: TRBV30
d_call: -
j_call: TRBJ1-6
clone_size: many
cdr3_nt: TGTGCCTGGAGTCGGGACACCAATAATTCACCCCTCCACTTT
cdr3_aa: CAWSRDTNNSPLHF

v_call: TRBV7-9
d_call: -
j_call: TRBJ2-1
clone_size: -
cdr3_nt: TGTGCCAGCCTAAGTACCGATGGCTCCTACAATGAGCAGTTCTTC
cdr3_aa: CASLSTDGSYNEQFF

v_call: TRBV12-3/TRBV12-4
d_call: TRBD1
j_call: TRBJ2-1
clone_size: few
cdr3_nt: TGTGCCAGCAGTTTAGTGACTCTAGGACAGGGACCCTACAATGAGCAGTTCTTC
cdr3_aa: CASSLVTLGQGPYNEQFF

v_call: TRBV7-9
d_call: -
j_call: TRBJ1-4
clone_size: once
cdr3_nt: TGTGCCAGCAGCCTAAGCTGGGGGAATGAAAAACTGTTTTTT
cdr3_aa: CASSLSWGNEKLFF

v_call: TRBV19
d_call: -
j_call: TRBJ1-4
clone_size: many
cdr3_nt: TGTGCCAGTAGTATCGAAAGGCGCGAAAAACTGTTTTTT
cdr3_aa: CASSIERREKLFF

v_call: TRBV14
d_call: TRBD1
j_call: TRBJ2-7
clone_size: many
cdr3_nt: TGTGCCAGCAGCCGCAACCCAACCGGGACAGAGTACTTC
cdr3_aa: CASSRNPTGTEYF

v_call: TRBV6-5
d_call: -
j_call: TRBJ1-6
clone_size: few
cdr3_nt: TGTGCCAGCACCCCATGGATGAGCTCCTATAATTCACCCCTCCACTTT
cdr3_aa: CASTPWMSSYNSPLHF

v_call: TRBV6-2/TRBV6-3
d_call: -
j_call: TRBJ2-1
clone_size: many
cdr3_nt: TGTGCCAGCAGTCTCCTCGCCTTTGAGCAGTTCTTC
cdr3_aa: CASSLLAFEQFF

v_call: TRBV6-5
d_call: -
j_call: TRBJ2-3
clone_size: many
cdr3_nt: TGTGCCAGCAGTTACTCCGGGGGTTATAGCACAGATACGCAGTATTTT
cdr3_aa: CASSYSGGYSTDTQYF

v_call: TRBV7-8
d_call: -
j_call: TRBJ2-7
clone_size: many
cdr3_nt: TGTGCCAGCAGAACACACCAGGGGCCTTCGGAGGAGCAGTACTTC
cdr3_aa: CASRTHQGPSEEQYF

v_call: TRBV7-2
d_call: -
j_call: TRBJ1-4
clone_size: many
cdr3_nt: TGTGCCAGCAGCTTATGGGGTATGGCGGCAACTAATGAAAAACTGTTTTTT
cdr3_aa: CASSLWGMAATNEKLFF

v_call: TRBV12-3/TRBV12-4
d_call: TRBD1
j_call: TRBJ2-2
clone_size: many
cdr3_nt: TGTGCCAGCAGGGCTCAGGGGGCGAACACCGGGGAGCTGTTTTTT
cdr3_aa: CASRAQGANTGELFF

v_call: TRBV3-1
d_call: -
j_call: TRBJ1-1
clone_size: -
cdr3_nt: TGTGCCAGCAGCCAGCCCTCAGGGAACACTGAAGCTTTCTTT
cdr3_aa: CASSQPSGNTEAFF